The source of this TCR beta chain is a study of blood T cell repertoires in COVID-19. Study details: The United States, Italy and Spain were the sources of the acute and convalescent COVID-19 samples.

Some clones are missing from TCRdb's copy, which holds only in-frame ones; the method was immunoSEQ multiplex PCR. The table records approximately 260,000 clones, 82% of them present only once. CDR3 size: 15 residues. Per the germline V gene, CDR1 is SNHLY and CDR2 is FYNNEI. Trimming cost V 11 bases and J 7 bases, with 24 bases left between them. This clone was counted a single time. The source is a woman older than 75 with active or convalescent COVID-19. This sequence joins TRBV2 and TRBJ1-5, with D possibly being TRBD1 (5 bases). The sequenced sample consisted of peripheral blood. CDR3 in DNA: TGTGCCTCAAGACCGGGACTTACCTCTTTACAGCCCCAGCATTTT. This gives the protein CASRPGLTSLQPQHF.